The T cell receptor beta chain under discussion was sequenced for a study of blood T cell repertoires in COVID-19. Study at large: COVID-19 samples, acute and convalescent, were from the United States, Italy and Spain. Sources were T cells, B-cell-depleted T cells, or PBMCs; the material itself was cDNA or gDNA.

The CDR3 runs to 15 residues. Germline V CDR1 and CDR2: SGHRS, YFSETQ. Trimming took 0 bases from V and 7 from J; bases not matched to a gene: 5. The authors' processing: The assay estimated nucleated cells by amplifying reference gene primers. The protocol was immunoSEQ multiplex PCR, while the TCRdb copy is restricted to in-frame clones and leaves out a portion. V and J calls and clone size are as listed in that table; D and trimming were resolved from the DNA. In the table there are some 26,000 clones, over 75% of which are singletons. The chain carries TRBV5-1 and TRBJ1-5; 9 positions match TRBD1. The clonotype originates from a man between 70 and 80 years old with acute or convalescent COVID-19. Sequenced sample: peripheral blood. The CDR3 DNA is TGCGCCAGCAGCTTGGAAGGGACAGGGAGCCAGCCCCAGCATTTT. It specifies CASSLEGTGSQPQHF.